This entry lists 12 T cell receptor beta chains sequenced from one sample in a study of T cell responses to AZD1222 COVID-19 vaccine. Libraries were prepared by immunoSEQ multiplex PCR; TCRdb keeps only in-frame clonotypes and omits some of them. The sample has 55,000 to 65,000 clones, 75% to 90% seen once. The sample was peripheral blood, taken on day 0 of AZD1222 vaccination. These receptors were taken from an adult in good health.

Written as DNA, the CDR3 is TGTGCCTGGAGGTCAGGGTTGTACAGGGATCAGCCCCAGCATTTT. Translation: CAWRSGLYRDQPQHF. The J gene is TRBJ1-5, the V gene TRBV30, with TRBD1 as a possible D gene (6 bases). The CDR3 consists of 15 residues. Germline-derived CDR1 and CDR2 are GTSNPN and SVGIG (reference sequence). V was shortened by 3 bases and J by 5 bases, with 17 bases between the two germline ends. The full variable domain, in which reference TRBV30 and TRBJ1-5 provide the parts outside the CDR3, is SQTIHQWPATLVQPVGSPLSLECTVEGTSNPNLYWYRQAAGRGLQLLFYSVGIGQISSEVPQNLSASRPQDRQFILSSKKLLLSDSGFYLCAWRSGLYRDQPQHFGDGTRLSIL.

The chain employs TRBV9 and TRBJ2-3; D is perhaps TRBD1 or TRBD2 (5 bases each). Germline-derived CDR1 and CDR2 are SGDLS and YYNGEE. This CDR3 region has 14 residues. Trimming shortened V by 3 bases and J by 2 bases, and 10 bases separated the two germline ends. The CDR3: CASSAGRFTDTQYF. The CDR3 DNA is TGTGCCAGCAGCGCAGGGAGATTCACAGATACGCAGTATTTT.

The chain couples TRBV19 to TRBJ1-2; TRBD1 agrees at 8 bases. Trimming took 6 bases from V and 3 from J; bases not matched to a gene: 9. Germline values: CDR1 LNHDA, CDR2 SQIVND (reference sequence). CDR3 size: 15 residues. The CDR3 loop is CASSRTGRSDYGYTF. The DNA of the CDR3 is TGTGCCAGTAGCAGGACAGGGAGGTCGGACTATGGCTACACCTTC. Full variable domain (remainder filled in from reference TRBV19 and TRBJ1-2): DGGITQSPKYLFRKEGQNVTLSCEQNLNHDAMYWYRQDPGQGLRLIYYSQIVNDFQKGDIAEGYSVSREKKESFPLTVTSAQKNPTAFYLCASSRTGRSDYGYTFGSGTRLTVV.

The chain employs TRBV24-1 and TRBJ2-3, with TRBD2 identical over 10 bases. The CDR3 extends over 15 amino acids. Germline V gene data show CDR1 as KGHDR and CDR2 as SFDVKD. V lost 2 bases to trimming and J lost 5 bases; unmatched junction nucleotides: 3. The CDR3 here is CATSDSKRGGDTQYF. CDR3 DNA sequence: TGTGCCACCAGTGATTCGAAGCGGGGGGGAGATACGCAGTATTTT.

This chain joins TRBV10-3 and TRBJ1-4, with unresolved D. Germline CDR1 is ENHRY and CDR2 is SYGVKD. The CDR3 has 16 residues. V lost 5 bases to trimming and J lost 7 bases, with 20 bases between them. In DNA form, the CDR3 reads TGTGCCATCAGTCCAAATGACCCCGGTCTTGGTGAAAAACTGTTTTTT. Encoded protein: CAISPNDPGLGEKLFF.

The genes are TRBV10-2 and TRBJ2-3, with a possible D match to TRBD2 (5 bases). The CDR3 spans 15 residues. V was trimmed by 3 bases and J by 0 bases, leaving 10 bases between them. Germline assignment: CDR1 WSHSY and CDR2 SAAADI. The CDR3 nucleotides are TGCGCCAGCAGTGATAGGAGGACTAGCACAGATACGCAGTATTTT. Translating it yields CASSDRRTSTDTQYF.

This sequence joins TRBV6-5 and TRBJ1-1, with D possibly matching TRBD1 (6 bases). From germline, CDR1 is MNHEY and CDR2 SVGAGI. This CDR3 has 14 amino acids. V was clipped by 2 bases and J by 1 base, with 8 bases between them. The CDR3 reads CASSYGGANTEAFF. The CDR3 bases are TGTGCCAGCAGTTACGGGGGCGCGAACACTGAAGCTTTCTTT.

This chain connects TRBV11-2 to TRBJ1-6; possible D gene TRBD1, 6 bases. V lost 7 bases and J lost 4, with 23 bases in between. Germline V CDR1 and CDR2: SGHAT, FQNNGV. The CDR3 sequence is 18 residues long. The chain's CDR3 is CASTSGSGTLWYNSPLHF. The CDR3 DNA reads TGTGCCAGCACCTCGGGTAGCGGGACACTCTGGTATAATTCACCCCTCCACTTT.

This chain connects TRBV24-1 to TRBJ1-5; TRBD1 aligns across 7 bases. Germline V gene lookup returns CDR1 KGHDR and CDR2 SFDVKD. V gave up 2 bases and J gave up 0 bases; unmatched junction bases: 6. This CDR3 contains 17 residues. CDR3 sequence: CATSDSQGFYSNQPQHF. The CDR3 bases are TGTGCCACCAGTGATTCACAGGGGTTTTATAGCAATCAGCCCCAGCATTTT.

This clone was seen once. The CDR3 here is CAWTPGDYGYTF. The CDR3 bases are TGTGCCTGGACCCCAGGGGACTATGGCTACACCTTC. The chain couples TRBV30 to TRBJ1-2, with a tentative D call TRBD1 (6 bases). V gave up 4 bases and J gave up 3 bases, with 9 bases separating them. The CDR3 is 12 amino acids. Germline CDR1 reads GTSNPN; CDR2 reads SVGIG (reference sequence).

CDR3 residues: CASSLGGIIDEQYF. The CDR3 coding sequence is TGTGCCAGCAGTTTGGGAGGGATCATCGACGAGCAGTACTTC. The chain uses TRBV25-1 and TRBJ2-7; 7 positions match TRBD2. CDR1 is MGHDK and CDR2 is SYGVNS in the germline V gene. V lost 5 bases, J lost 5 bases, and 9 bases stayed unmatched. This CDR3 is 14 amino acids long.

V is TRBV28 and J is TRBJ2-1, with TRBD2 matching over 9 bases. Germline V gene sequence: CDR1 MDHEN, CDR2 SYDVKM. This CDR3 comprises 16 residues. V lost 1 base to trimming and J lost 4 bases; unmatched junction nucleotides: 5. As DNA, the CDR3 is TGTGCCAGCAGTTTATTGACTAGCGGACTATACAATGAGCAGTTCTTC. This gives the protein CASSLLTSGLYNEQFF.